These 10 T cell receptor beta chains share one sample of origin, sequenced in a study of PD-L1 blockade in urothelial cancer. Libraries were prepared by immunoSEQ multiplex PCR; TCRdb keeps only in-frame clonotypes and omits some of them. Altogether some 120,000 clones are present, around 84% being singletons, with the ten largest covering roughly 3.5%. Specified time point: pretreatment peripheral blood. The sequences come from PBMCs, collected around atezolizumab (anti-PD-L1) treatment. Receptor source: a man between 45 and 60 years old with urothelial cancer.

This clone has only a few counts. The genes are TRBV30 and TRBJ2-7, with D unresolved. Germline loops: CDR1 GTSNPN, CDR2 SVGIG (reference sequence). This CDR3 is built from 14 residues. V shed 3 bases and J shed 1 base, with 13 bases lying between them. For the CDR3, the DNA is TGTGCCTGGAGCTACCCAGCGCGGTCCTACGAGCAGTACTTC. It yields the protein CAWSYPARSYEQYF.

V is TRBV19 and J is TRBJ1-5, with unresolved D. V was cut by 4 bases and J by 0 bases, with 10 bases left in between. The CDR3 is 15 amino acids. Germline values: CDR1 LNHDA, CDR2 SQIVND (reference sequence). CDR3 coding DNA: TGTGCCAGTAGTACCGGAGGATCTAGCAATCAGCCCCAGCATTTT. Translating gives CASSTGGSSNQPQHF.

The chain has TRBV7-9 and TRBJ1-4; D ambiguous. The CDR3 length is 12 residues. V was pared by 1 base and J by 8 bases, with 5 bases between. Germline CDR1 is SEHNR and CDR2 is FQNEAQ (reference sequence). This CDR3 is CASSLVREKLFF. In DNA, the CDR3 is TGTGCCAGCAGCTTAGTCAGAGAAAAACTGTTTTTT.

This chain connects TRBV5-1 to TRBJ2-2; D not resolved. CDR1 is SGHRS, CDR2 YFSETQ, per germline. The CDR3 runs to 15 residues. V lost 0 bases to trimming and J lost 1 base, with 7 bases between them. The CDR3 loop reads CASSLAFGNTGELFF. CDR3 sequence (DNA): TGCGCCAGCAGCTTGGCCTTCGGGAACACCGGGGAGCTGTTTTTT.

The chain uses TRBV2 and TRBJ2-2; weak D call: TRBD2 (5 bases). The germline V and J ends were trimmed by 5 bases and 1 base, with 14 bases remaining between them. The CDR3 extends over 16 amino acids. The germline CDR1 and CDR2 sequences are SNHLY and FYNNEI. The CDR3 DNA is TGTGCCAGCAGTCCGGACGGGAACCGGAACACCGGGGAGCTGTTTTTT. Its protein is CASSPDGNRNTGELFF.

The chain has TRBV9 and TRBJ2-2; 10 bases match TRBD2. Germline V lookup: CDR1 SGDLS, CDR2 YYNGEE. Germline trimming cut 0 bases from V and 3 bases from J; bases unmatched to any gene: 2. The CDR3 runs 16 residues. CDR3 residues: CASSVALAGHTGELFF. CDR3 nucleotides: TGTGCCAGCAGCGTAGCACTAGCGGGACACACCGGGGAGCTGTTTTTT.

This clone showed up many times. The V and J genes are TRBV28 and TRBJ1-2, with a weak D call TRBD1 (5 bases). Per germline, CDR1 MDHEN and CDR2 SYDVKM. This CDR3 is 13 amino acids long. V was trimmed by 3 bases and J by 4 bases, leaving 9 bases between them. CDR3 protein: CASSFLGGYGYTF. The CDR3 DNA is TGTGCCAGCAGTTTCTTGGGGGGCTATGGCTACACCTTC.

As for this clone: At one end the junction does not follow the germline gene, possibly because of a read error. This same CDR3 is encoded by further DNA sequences in the sample. The rearrangement uses TRBV7-7 and TRBJ2-5; TRBD1 agrees at 8 bases. CDR3 length equals 14 residues. CDR1 is SSHAT and CDR2 is FNYEAQ in the germline V gene (reference sequence). CDR3 DNA: TGTGCTAGCAGCCCTTCAGGGGGCGGGGAGACCCAGTACTTC. Translating gives CASSPSGGGETQYF.

The genes are TRBV30 and TRBJ2-3, with D perhaps TRBD1 (5 bases). CDR3 length: 15 residues. The germline V and J ends were trimmed by 3 bases and 5 bases, with 18 bases remaining between them. Germline V gives CDR1 GTSNPN, CDR2 SVGIG (reference sequence). CDR3 sequence reads: CAWRKGPLGEDTQYF. CDR3 bases: TGTGCCTGGAGAAAAGGGCCCTTAGGGGAAGATACGCAGTATTTT.

This clone was recorded only once. The V gene is TRBV30, the J gene TRBJ2-3, with D possibly matching TRBD2 (5 bases). Trimming cost V 8 bases and J 1 base, with 25 bases left between them. CDR3 length equals 17 residues. In germline, CDR1 is GTSNPN, CDR2 SVGIG (reference sequence). CDR3 nucleotide sequence: TGTGCCCAAAGTCGCGGGCGATCAAGGGTAGGCACAGATACGCAGTATTTT. Its protein product is CAQSRGRSRVGTDTQYF. Using reference TRBV30 and TRBJ2-3 for the parts outside the CDR3, the full variable domain is SQTIHQWPATLVQPVGSPLSLECTVEGTSNPNLYWYRQAAGRGLQLLFYSVGIGQISSEVPQNLSASRPQDRQFILSSKKLLLSDSGFYLCAQSRGRSRVGTDTQYFGPGTRLTVL.